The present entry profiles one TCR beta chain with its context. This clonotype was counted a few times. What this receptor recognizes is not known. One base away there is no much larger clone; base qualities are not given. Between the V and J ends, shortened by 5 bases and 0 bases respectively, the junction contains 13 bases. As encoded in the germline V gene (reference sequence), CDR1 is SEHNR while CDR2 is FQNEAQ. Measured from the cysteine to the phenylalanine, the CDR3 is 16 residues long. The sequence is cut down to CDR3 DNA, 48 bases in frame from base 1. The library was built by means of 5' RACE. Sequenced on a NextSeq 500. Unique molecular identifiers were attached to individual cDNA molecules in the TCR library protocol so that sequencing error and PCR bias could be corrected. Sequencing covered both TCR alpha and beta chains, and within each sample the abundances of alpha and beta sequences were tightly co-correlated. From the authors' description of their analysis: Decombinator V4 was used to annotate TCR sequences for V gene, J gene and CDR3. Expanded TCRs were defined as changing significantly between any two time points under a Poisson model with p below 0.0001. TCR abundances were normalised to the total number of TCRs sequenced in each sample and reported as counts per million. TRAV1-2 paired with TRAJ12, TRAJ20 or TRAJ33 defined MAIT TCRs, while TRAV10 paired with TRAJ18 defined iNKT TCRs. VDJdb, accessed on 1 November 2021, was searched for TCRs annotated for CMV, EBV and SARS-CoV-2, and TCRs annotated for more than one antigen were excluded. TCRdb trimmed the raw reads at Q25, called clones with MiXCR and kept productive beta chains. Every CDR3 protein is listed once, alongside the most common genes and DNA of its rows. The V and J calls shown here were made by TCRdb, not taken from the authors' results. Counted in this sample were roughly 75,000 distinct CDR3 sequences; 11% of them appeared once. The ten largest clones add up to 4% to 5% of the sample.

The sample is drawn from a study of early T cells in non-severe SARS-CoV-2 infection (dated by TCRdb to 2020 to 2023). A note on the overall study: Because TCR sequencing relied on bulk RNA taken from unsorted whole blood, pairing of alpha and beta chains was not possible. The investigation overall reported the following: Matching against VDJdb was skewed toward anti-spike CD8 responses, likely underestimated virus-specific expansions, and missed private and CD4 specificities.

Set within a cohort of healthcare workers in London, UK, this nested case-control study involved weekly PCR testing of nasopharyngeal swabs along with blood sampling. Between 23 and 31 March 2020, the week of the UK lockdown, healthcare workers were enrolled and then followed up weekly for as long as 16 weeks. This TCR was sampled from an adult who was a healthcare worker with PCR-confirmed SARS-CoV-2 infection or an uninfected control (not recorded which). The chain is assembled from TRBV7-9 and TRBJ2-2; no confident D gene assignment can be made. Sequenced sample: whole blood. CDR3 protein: CASSPPNTPNTGELFF. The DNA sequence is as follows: TGTGCCAGCAGCCCCCCTAACACACCGAACACCGGGGAGCTGTTTTTT. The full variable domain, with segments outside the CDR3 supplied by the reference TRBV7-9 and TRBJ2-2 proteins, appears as DTGVSQNPRHKITKRGQNVTFRCDPISEHNRLYWYRQTLGQGPEFLTYFQNEAQLEKSRLLSDRFSAERPKGSFSTLEIQRTEQGDSAMYLCASSPPNTPNTGELFFGEGSRLTVL.